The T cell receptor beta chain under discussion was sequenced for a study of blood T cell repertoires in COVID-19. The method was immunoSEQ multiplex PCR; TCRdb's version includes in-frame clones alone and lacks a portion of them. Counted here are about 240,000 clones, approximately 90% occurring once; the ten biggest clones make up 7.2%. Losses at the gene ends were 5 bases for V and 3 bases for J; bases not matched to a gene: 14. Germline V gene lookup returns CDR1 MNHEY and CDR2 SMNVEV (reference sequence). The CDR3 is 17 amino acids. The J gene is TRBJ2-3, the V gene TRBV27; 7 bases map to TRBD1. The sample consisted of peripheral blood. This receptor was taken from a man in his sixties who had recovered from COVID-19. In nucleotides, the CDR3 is TGTGCCAGCAGTCCCCGACAGGGCCCAGGGGTGACAGATACGCAGTATTTT. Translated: CASSPRQGPGVTDTQYF.